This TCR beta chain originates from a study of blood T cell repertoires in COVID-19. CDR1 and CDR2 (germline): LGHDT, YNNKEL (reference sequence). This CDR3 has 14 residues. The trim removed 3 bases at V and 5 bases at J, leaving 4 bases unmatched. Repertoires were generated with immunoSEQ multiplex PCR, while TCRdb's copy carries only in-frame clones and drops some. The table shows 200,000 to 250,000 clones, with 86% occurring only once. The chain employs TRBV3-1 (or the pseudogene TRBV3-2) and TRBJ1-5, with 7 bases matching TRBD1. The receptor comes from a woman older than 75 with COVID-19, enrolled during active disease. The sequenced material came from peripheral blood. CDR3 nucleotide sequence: TGTGCCAGCAGCCACTCGGGACAGTATCAGCCCCAGCATTTT. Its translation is CASSHSGQYQPQHF.